This record looks at one T cell receptor (beta chain) sequence and its context. Its specificity is not known. Assay used: immunoSEQ multiplex PCR; TCRdb lists only in-frame clones, some missing. The profile covers 20,000 or so clones, with approximately 90% appearing a single time and roughly 7.2% taken by the ten largest. These data belong to a study of T cells in localized non-small cell lung cancer. General study points: Prolonged overall survival went with higher T cell density in the blood. The tumor had only one region sequenced, so heterogeneity remains possible. A median about 50 of the top 100 tumor clones appeared in adjacent lung. Tumor showed lower T cell clonality than uninvolved adjacent lung, where it was highest.

The CDR3 has 12 residues. The germline gives CDR1 SEHNR, CDR2 FQNEAQ (reference sequence). Trimming removed 5 bases at V and 6 bases at J, with 9 bases between. The chain combines TRBV7-9 with TRBJ2-3; D is possibly TRBD1 or TRBD2 (6 bases each). This TCR was sampled from a woman aged 40-69 years with stage I lung adenocarcinoma. This specimen consisted of peripheral blood, obtained before any cancer treatment. The CDR3 DNA is TGTGCCAGCAGCATAGGGGGGGATACGCAGTATTTT. This encodes CASSIGGDTQYF.